A single sample is the source of the 27 T cell receptor beta chains below, sequenced in a study of T cell clusters in autoimmune cytopenias. Tens of thousands of genome equivalents of blood DNA were amplified for TRB. One tube held mixed TRB-A and TRB-B primer pools for touch-down PCR. TCRdb reprocessed the multiplex PCR reads and stores each CDR3 protein as one record, lacking DNA. The listing records thousands of distinct CDR3 sequences. Sequencing input: peripheral blood. The receptors stem from a human donor with an autoimmune cytopenia or autoimmune hepatitis (not recorded which).

Frequency places this clonotype as medium-sized (0.01 to 0.1%). V usage is TRBV19 and J usage is TRBJ1-6; as DNA is missing, the TRBD1 call by TCRdb cannot be tested. Per germline, CDR1 LNHDA and CDR2 SQIVND (reference sequence). The CDR3 has 15 residues. The CDR3 sequence is CASSIWTAHNSPLHF.

This chain uses TRBV11-2 with TRBJ1-1; TCRdb proposes TRBD1, but this gene call is untestable without DNA. The V gene's germline CDR1 is SGHAT and CDR2 FQNNGV. The CDR3 has 15 amino acids. This CDR3 reads CASSLEPGMNTEAFF.

The CDR3 region is CATSDSGGSNTGELFF. This chain links TRBV24-1 with TRBJ2-2; the D call from TCRdb, TRBD1, cannot be confirmed without DNA. From germline, CDR1 is KGHDR and CDR2 SFDVKD. This CDR3 has 16 residues.

The chain joins TRBV5-4 to TRBJ1-1. The CDR3 sequence is 15 residues long. Germline V gene sequence: CDR1 SGHNT, CDR2 YYREEE (reference sequence). The CDR3 here is CASSLGGAGLPEAFF.

V gene TRBV5-1 combines with J gene TRBJ1-1; TCRdb selects TRBD1, and the lack of DNA leaves this call unchecked. The CDR3 spans 17 residues. CDR1 and CDR2 (germline): SGHRS, YFSETQ. CDR3 loop: CASSLDSYRNMNTEAFF.

This rearrangement joins TRBV6-2 or TRBV6-3 to TRBJ2-5; with no DNA, the TCRdb D assignment of TRBD2 cannot be verified. This CDR3 has 15 amino acids. Germline V gene sequence: CDR1 MNHEY, CDR2 SVGEGT. CDR3 residues: CASSYPGTSVETQYF.

This clonotype registers medium-sized by frequency. CDR3 sequence reads: CASSLRRGQGGGGELFF. The chain has TRBV5-6 and TRBJ2-2; the TCRdb D gene call, TRBD1, has no DNA to confirm it. The CDR3 is made up of 17 amino acids. Germline CDR1 SGHDT, CDR2 YYEEEE. Based on the CDR3 plus reference TRBV5-6 and TRBJ2-2, the full variable domain is DAGVTQSPTHLIKTRGQQVTLRCSPKSGHDTVSWYQQALGQGPQFIFQYYEEEERQRGNFPDRFSGHQFPNYSSELNVNALLLGDSALYLCASSLRRGQGGGGELFFGEGSRLTVL.

This chain connects TRBV10-2 to TRBJ2-5; TCRdb names TRBD1, which stays unverified in the absence of DNA. CDR1 is WSHSY and CDR2 is SAAADI in the germline V gene. The length of the CDR3 is 13 residues. The CDR3 reads CASSWGYQETQYF.

V and J are TRBV12-3 or TRBV12-4 and TRBJ2-3; TCRdb outputs TRBD2, but without DNA this stays unchecked. This CDR3 contains 17 residues. CDR3 in amino acids: CASSLGRGLGLAGPQYF.

This clonotype is deemed medium-sized (0.01 to 0.1%) by its frequency. This chain joins TRBV29-1 and TRBJ2-1. This CDR3 spans 12 amino acids. The germline V gene encodes CDR1 SQVTM and CDR2 ANQGSEA. This chain's CDR3 is CSVEHKPMEQFF.

This chain joins TRBV20-1 and TRBJ2-5; with no DNA, the TCRdb D assignment of TRBD1 cannot be verified. CDR1 is DFQATT, CDR2 SNEGSKA, per germline (reference sequence). The CDR3 sequence is 15 residues long. The CDR3 sequence: CSAIAPGRNQETQYF.

Frequency places this clonotype as medium-sized. The chain is built from TRBV7-9 and TRBJ2-3; TCRdb returns TRBD2, unconfirmable since there is no DNA. The CDR3 extends over 15 amino acids. The germline V gene encodes CDR1 SEHNR and CDR2 FQNEAQ (reference sequence). The CDR3 loop is CASSHTLRSADTQYF.

The chain recombines TRBV6-6 with TRBJ2-3; TCRdb outputs TRBD1, but without DNA this stays unchecked. Looked up from germline, CDR1 is MNHNY and CDR2 is SVGAGI (reference sequence). The CDR3 runs to 17 residues. The CDR3 spells CASSYDPTAGAADTQYF.

The V call is TRBV7-9, the J call TRBJ2-1; TCRdb calls TRBD1, which cannot be checked without DNA. This CDR3 has 13 residues. Germline CDR1 SEHNR, CDR2 FQNEAQ (reference sequence). The CDR3 sequence: CASSPRGYNEQFF.

Measured by frequency, this clonotype is medium-sized (0.01 to 0.1%). This chain uses TRBV19 with TRBJ1-6; TCRdb reports TRBD1, a call that lacks DNA to check it against. CDR3 length: 17 residues. The germline gives CDR1 LNHDA, CDR2 SQIVND (reference sequence). The CDR3 loop reads CASSIDPPGRHNSPLHF.

By frequency, this clonotype is medium-sized. V is TRBV7-6 and J is TRBJ2-5; the TCRdb call, TRBD1, lacks DNA for checking. Germline CDR1 reads SGHVS; CDR2 reads FNYEAQ. There are 14 residues in the CDR3. This chain's CDR3 is CASSLSGGSETQYF. Using reference TRBV7-6 and TRBJ2-5 for the parts outside the CDR3, the full variable domain is GAGVSQSPRYKVTKRGQDVALRCDPISGHVSLYWYRQALGQGPEFLTYFNYEAQQDKSGLPNDRFSAERPEGSISTLTIQRTEQRDSAMYRCASSLSGGSETQYFGPGTRLLVL.

This clonotype is labeled medium-sized based on frequency. The chain uses TRBV7-6 and TRBJ1-5; TCRdb proposes TRBD1, but this gene call is untestable without DNA. The germline V gene encodes CDR1 SGHVS and CDR2 FNYEAQ. The CDR3 length is 15 residues. CDR3 sequence reads: CASSLGDRVNQPQHF.

The chain is built from TRBV6-4 and TRBJ1-1; TCRdb's D call, TRBD1, is unchecked because there is no DNA. Per germline, CDR1 MRHNA and CDR2 SNTAGT. This CDR3 has 13 residues. This chain's CDR3 is CASKAGTNTEAFF.

Frequency places this clonotype as large. The chain links TRBV13 to TRBJ2-2. Looked up from germline, CDR1 is PRHDT and CDR2 is FYEKMQ (reference sequence). There are 11 residues in the CDR3. CDR3 residues: CASSLTGELFF.

The chain couples TRBV10-3 to TRBJ2-7; TCRdb designates TRBD1, a call that cannot be tested without DNA. CDR1 and CDR2 (germline): ENHRY, SYGVKD. The CDR3 sequence is 15 residues long. The CDR3 region is CAISDQGQLPYEQYF.

V usage is TRBV20-1 and J usage is TRBJ2-7; no DNA is available, so the TRBD2 call from TCRdb remains unchecked. The germline CDR1 and CDR2 sequences are DFQATT and SNEGSKA (reference sequence). The CDR3 length is 16 residues. The CDR3 region is CSARRLAGTDAYEQYF.

The CDR3 sequence: CASSPWTGENTEAFF. The V call is TRBV7-7, the J call TRBJ1-1; lacking DNA, the TRBD1 call made by TCRdb goes unchecked. The V gene's germline CDR1 is SSHAT and CDR2 FNYEAQ (reference sequence). This CDR3 spans 15 amino acids.

V usage is TRBV6-1 and J usage is TRBJ2-7; TCRdb names TRBD2, which stays unverified in the absence of DNA. The CDR3 loop spans 16 amino acids. The germline V gene has CDR1 MNHNS and CDR2 SASEGT. The CDR3 region is CASSEYARLPFYEQYF.

This chain uses TRBV7-9 with TRBJ2-2; TCRdb selects TRBD2, and the lack of DNA leaves this call unchecked. Germline V CDR1 and CDR2: SEHNR, FQNEAQ (reference sequence). The CDR3 consists of 20 residues. CDR3 residues: CASSFNLLGSGSPNTGELFF.

The chain combines TRBV27 with TRBJ2-5; TCRdb returns TRBD1, unconfirmable since there is no DNA. The CDR3 loop spans 13 amino acids. From germline, CDR1 is MNHEY and CDR2 SMNVEV (reference sequence). CDR3 loop: CASRLGGAETQYF.

V usage is TRBV18 and J usage is TRBJ2-7; TCRdb reports TRBD1, a call that lacks DNA to check it against. This CDR3 has 14 amino acids. Germline V lookup: CDR1 KGHSH, CDR2 LQKENI. CDR3 protein: CASSPYSGTDPQYF.

In terms of frequency, this clonotype is medium-sized. This chain links TRBV12-3 or TRBV12-4 with TRBJ2-7. The CDR3 loop spans 11 amino acids. CDR3 residues: CASSFVDEQYF.